This entry features one T cell receptor (beta chain) sequence. CDR3 length: 14 amino acids. Germline V gene data show CDR1 as LNHDA and CDR2 as SQIVND (reference sequence). Trimming took off 3 bases at V and 3 bases at J, with 11 bases between the two ends. The sample is drawn from a study of blood T cell repertoires in COVID-19. Study context: From T cells, B-cell-depleted T cells, or PBMCs came the material, which was cDNA or gDNA.

Per the original data handling: By means of reference gene primer amplification, nucleated cell counts were estimated. Sequencing used immunoSEQ multiplex PCR; TCRdb keeps in-frame clones, though not all of them. The DNA was the basis for D and trimming; V, J and clone size are from that table. The sample shows a few hundred thousand clones, 86% of them seen only once. The sample comprised PBMCs or T cells enriched from blood (not recorded which). This rearrangement joins TRBV19 to TRBJ1-1; no reliable D call. The clonotype comes from a woman younger than 30 who had recovered from COVID-19. Here the CDR3 reads CASSISGRDTEAFF. The CDR3 DNA reads TGTGCCAGTAGTATCTCGGGGAGGGACACTGAAGCTTTCTTT. The full variable domain, in which reference TRBV19 and TRBJ1-1 provide the parts outside the CDR3, is DGGITQSPKYLFRKEGQNVTLSCEQNLNHDAMYWYRQDPGQGLRLIYYSQIVNDFQKGDIAEGYSVSREKKESFPLTVTSAQKNPTAFYLCASSISGRDTEAFFGQGTRLTVV.